This paragraph reports one TCR beta chain. Its antigen is still unknown. Per-base quality was not reported, and no clone a single base away is much larger than it. The time point label for this specimen denotes: at surgical resection after neoadjuvant nivolumab +/- ipilimumab. Samples were obtained from the phase 2 randomized NEOSTAR trial, in which neoadjuvant nivolumab or nivolumab plus ipilimumab followed by surgery was tested in operable NSCLC. The library was made by the immunoSEQ multiplex PCR assay. The paper's data handling went like this. Repertoires were summarized by richness and clonality, and significantly expanded and contracted clones were identified between pre- and post-therapy samples. Imported from immuneACCESS, the table was reduced by TCRdb to in-frame sequences with V and J called. These copies leave out some clones; in studies compared against another copy, an unresolved V gene accounts for under half, and the cause of the remainder is not known. The V and J calls and clone size are taken from that table; D and trimming were inferred from the DNA. A total of about 18,000 clones appear in this sample, about 77% of them only once. The top ten clones comprise less than 9% of the sample.

Deletion took 1 base off V and 13 bases off J, with a span of 14 bases between the germline ends. The CDR3 contains 13 residues, cysteine and phenylalanine counted. The read is trimmed to its CDR3 DNA, 39 bases read in frame from base 1. The germline V gene sets CDR1 to SGHTA and CDR2 to FQGNSA. This entry belongs to a study of neoadjuvant nivolumab and ipilimumab in lung cancer (dated by TCRdb to 2019 to 2021). Background for the entire study: In the NEOSTAR trial, nivolumab was administered intravenously at 3 mg/kg on days 1, 15 and 29, and the combination arm also received ipilimumab 1 mg/kg on day 1 only. The primary endpoint of the trial was the rate of major pathologic response (MPR) in the intention-to-treat population of each study arm. Of the approximately 46 patients with operable NSCLC treated in the trial, approximately 23 were randomized to nivolumab monotherapy and approximately 20 to nivolumab plus ipilimumab. The study compared TCR repertoires in pretherapy (baseline) peripheral blood with TCR repertoires in tumors resected at surgery following neoadjuvant immune checkpoint blockade. Matched pretherapy and resected tumor pairs were analyzed from seven patients, of whom four had been treated with nivolumab and three with nivolumab plus ipilimumab. What the research found in general, with its limitations: Richness in tumors resected after neoadjuvant therapy showed a positive correlation with pretherapy blood TCR richness (Spearman R of about 0.86). No significant correlation was found between TCR clonality and pathologic tumor regression, and only a single major-pathologic-response sample was available for the analysis of TCR clonality versus pathologic tumor regression. From pretherapy to surgery, increases in tumor T-cell richness and clonality were observed in three of three dual-therapy tumors but in only two of four nivolumab-treated tumors. TCR sequencing was performed in a small number of samples. Greater TCR richness and clonality were observed in resected tumors than in tumor-adjacent uninvolved lung, and increases were observed in more dual-therapy-treated tumors.

The sequencing used tumor tissue, collected after neoadjuvant nivolumab, alone or with ipilimumab, at or shortly before surgery. This sequence originates from an adult with non-small cell lung cancer. The chain joins TRBV7-2 to TRBJ2-1; no D gene is confidently identified. The encoded CDR3 is CASSLEIADLQFF. The sequence in DNA is TGTGCCAGCAGCTTAGAGATCGCGGACCTCCAGTTCTTC.